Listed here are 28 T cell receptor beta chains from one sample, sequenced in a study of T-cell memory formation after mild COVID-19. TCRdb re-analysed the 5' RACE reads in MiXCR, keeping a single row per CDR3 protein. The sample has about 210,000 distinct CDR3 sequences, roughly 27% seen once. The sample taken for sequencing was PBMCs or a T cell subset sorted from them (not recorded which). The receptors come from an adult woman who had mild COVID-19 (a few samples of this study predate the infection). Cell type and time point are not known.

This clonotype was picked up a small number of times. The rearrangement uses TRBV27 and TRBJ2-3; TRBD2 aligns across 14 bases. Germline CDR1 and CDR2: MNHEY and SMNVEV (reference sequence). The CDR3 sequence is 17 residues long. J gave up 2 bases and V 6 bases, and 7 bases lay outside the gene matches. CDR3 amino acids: CASSGTSGSLITDTQYF. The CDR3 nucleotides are TGTGCCAGCAGCGGGACTAGCGGGAGCCTCATCACAGATACGCAGTATTTT.

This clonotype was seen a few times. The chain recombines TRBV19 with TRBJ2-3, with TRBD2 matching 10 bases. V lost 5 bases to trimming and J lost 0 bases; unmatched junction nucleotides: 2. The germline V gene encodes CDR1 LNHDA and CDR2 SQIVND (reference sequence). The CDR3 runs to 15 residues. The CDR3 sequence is CASSGLAVSTDTQYF. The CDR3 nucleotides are TGTGCCAGTAGTGGACTAGCGGTCAGCACAGATACGCAGTATTTT.

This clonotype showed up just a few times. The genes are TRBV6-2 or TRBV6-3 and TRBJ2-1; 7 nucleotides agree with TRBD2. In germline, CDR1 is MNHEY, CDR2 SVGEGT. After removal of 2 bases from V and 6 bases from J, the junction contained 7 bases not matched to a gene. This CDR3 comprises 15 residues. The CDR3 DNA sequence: TGTGCCAGCAGTTACCTTCTAGCGGTTGGCAATGAGCAGTTCTTC. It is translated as CASSYLLAVGNEQFF.

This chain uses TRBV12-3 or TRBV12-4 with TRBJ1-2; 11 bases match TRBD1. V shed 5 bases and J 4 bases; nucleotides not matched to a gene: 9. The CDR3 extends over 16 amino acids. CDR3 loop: CASSPRTGGGGYGYTF. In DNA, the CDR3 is TGTGCCAGCAGTCCCCGGACAGGGGGCGGCGGCTATGGCTACACCTTC.

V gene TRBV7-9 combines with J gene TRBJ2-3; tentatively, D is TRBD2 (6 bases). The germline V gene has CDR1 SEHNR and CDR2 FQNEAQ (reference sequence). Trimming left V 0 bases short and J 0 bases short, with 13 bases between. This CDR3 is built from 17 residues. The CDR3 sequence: CASSLARDSGSTDTQYF. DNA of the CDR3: TGTGCCAGCAGCTTAGCCCGTGATAGCGGCAGCACAGATACGCAGTATTTT.

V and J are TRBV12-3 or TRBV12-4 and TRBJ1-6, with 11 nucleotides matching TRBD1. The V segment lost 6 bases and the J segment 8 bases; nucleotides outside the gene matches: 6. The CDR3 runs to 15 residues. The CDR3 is CASRLRGQGDSPLHF. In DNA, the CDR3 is TGTGCCAGCAGACTACGGGGACAGGGGGATTCACCCCTCCACTTT.

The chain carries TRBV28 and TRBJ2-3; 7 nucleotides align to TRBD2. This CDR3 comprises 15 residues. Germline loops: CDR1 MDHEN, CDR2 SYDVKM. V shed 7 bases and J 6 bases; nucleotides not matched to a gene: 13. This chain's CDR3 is CASTPSGLLGDTQYF. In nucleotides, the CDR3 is TGTGCCAGCACCCCGTCGGGACTACTAGGGGATACGCAGTATTTT. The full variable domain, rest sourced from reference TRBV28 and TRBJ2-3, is DVKVTQSSRYLVKRTGEKVFLECVQDMDHENMFWYRQDPGLGLRLIYFSYDVKMKEKGDIPEGYSVSREKKERFSLILESASTNQTSMYLCASTPSGLLGDTQYFGPGTRLTVL.

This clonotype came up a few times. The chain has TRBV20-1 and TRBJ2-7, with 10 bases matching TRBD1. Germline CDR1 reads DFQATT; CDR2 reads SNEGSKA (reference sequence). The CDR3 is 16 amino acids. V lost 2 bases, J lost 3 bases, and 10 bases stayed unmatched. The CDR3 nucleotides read TGCAGTGCTAGAACCCCCGACCGGGACAGGGGCTACGAGCAGTACTTC. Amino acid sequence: CSARTPDRDRGYEQYF.

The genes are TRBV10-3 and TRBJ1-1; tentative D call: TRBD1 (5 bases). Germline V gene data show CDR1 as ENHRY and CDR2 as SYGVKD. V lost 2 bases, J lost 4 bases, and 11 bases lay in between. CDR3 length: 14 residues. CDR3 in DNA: TGTGCCATCAGTGAGCAGGGAAGTAGCACTGAAGCTTTCTTT. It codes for CAISEQGSSTEAFF.

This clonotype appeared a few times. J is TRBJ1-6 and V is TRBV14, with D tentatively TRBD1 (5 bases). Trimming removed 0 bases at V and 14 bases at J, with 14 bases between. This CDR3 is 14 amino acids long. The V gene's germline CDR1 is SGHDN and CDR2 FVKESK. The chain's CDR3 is CASSQEFGGGTLHF. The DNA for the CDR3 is TGTGCCAGCAGCCAAGAGTTTGGCGGGGGAACCCTCCACTTT.

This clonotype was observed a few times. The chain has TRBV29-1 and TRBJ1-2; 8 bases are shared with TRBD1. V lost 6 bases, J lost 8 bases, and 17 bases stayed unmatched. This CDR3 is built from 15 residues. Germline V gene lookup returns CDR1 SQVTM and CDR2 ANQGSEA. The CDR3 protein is CSVPPKGGPGGGYTF. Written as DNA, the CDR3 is TGCAGCGTACCCCCAAAGGGGGGGCCAGGGGGCGGCTACACCTTC.

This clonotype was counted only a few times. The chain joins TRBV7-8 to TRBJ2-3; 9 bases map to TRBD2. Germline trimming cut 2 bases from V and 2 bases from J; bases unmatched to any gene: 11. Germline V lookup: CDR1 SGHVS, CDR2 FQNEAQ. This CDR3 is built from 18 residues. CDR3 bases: TGTGCCAGCAGCTTAACCCAGATTAGCGGGAGCCCCACAGATACGCAGTATTTT. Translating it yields CASSLTQISGSPTDTQYF.

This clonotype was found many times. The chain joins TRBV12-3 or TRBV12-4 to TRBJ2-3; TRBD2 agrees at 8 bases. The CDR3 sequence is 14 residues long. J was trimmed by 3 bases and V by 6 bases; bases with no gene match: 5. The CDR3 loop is CASRKRESTDTQYF. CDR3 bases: TGTGCCAGCAGAAAGCGGGAGTCGACAGATACGCAGTATTTT.

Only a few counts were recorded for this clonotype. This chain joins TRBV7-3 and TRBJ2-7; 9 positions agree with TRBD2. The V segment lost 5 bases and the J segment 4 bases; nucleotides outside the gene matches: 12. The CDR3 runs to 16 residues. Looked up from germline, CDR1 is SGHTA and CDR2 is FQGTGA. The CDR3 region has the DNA TGTGCCAGCAGCCCCCGTCTAGCGGGGAGAGAGTACGAGCAGTACTTC. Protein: CASSPRLAGREYEQYF.

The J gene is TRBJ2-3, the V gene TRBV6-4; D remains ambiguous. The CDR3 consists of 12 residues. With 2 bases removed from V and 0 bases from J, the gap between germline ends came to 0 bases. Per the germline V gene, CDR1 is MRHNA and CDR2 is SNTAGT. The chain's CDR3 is CASSDSTDTQYF. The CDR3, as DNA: TGTGCCAGCAGTGACAGCACAGATACGCAGTATTTT.

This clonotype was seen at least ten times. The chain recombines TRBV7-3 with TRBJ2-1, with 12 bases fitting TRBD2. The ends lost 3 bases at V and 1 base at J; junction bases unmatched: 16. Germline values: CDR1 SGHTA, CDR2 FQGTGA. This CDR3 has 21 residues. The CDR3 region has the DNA TGTGCCAGCAGCTTGCGGGGGGGGACTAGCGGGTCCCCAGTTTCCTACAATGAGCAGTTCTTC. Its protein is CASSLRGGTSGSPVSYNEQFF.

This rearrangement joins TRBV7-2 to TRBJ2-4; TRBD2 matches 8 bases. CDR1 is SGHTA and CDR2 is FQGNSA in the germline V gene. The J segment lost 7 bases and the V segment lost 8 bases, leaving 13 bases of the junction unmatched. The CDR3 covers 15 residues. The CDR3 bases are TGTGCCAGCTCTCCTCGGGGGGGGGCTGGGAACATTCAGTACTTC. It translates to CASSPRGGAGNIQYF.

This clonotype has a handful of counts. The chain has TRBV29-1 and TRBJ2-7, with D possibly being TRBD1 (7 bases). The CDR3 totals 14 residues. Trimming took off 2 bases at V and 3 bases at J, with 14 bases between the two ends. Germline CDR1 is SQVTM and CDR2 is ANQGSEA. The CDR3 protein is CSVEMAGGGYEQYF. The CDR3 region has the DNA TGCAGCGTTGAAATGGCAGGGGGAGGCTACGAGCAGTACTTC.

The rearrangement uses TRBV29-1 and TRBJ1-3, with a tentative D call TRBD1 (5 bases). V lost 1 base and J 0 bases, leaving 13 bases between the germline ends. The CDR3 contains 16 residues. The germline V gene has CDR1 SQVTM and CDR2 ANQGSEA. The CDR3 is CSVEGGGGLSGNTIYF. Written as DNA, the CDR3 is TGCAGCGTTGAAGGGGGCGGAGGGCTCTCTGGAAACACCATATATTTT.

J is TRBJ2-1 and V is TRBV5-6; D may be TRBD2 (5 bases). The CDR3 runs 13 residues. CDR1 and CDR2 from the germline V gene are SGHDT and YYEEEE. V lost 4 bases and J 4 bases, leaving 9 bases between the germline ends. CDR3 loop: CASSPDLYNEQFF. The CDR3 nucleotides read TGTGCCAGCAGCCCGGACTTATACAATGAGCAGTTCTTC.

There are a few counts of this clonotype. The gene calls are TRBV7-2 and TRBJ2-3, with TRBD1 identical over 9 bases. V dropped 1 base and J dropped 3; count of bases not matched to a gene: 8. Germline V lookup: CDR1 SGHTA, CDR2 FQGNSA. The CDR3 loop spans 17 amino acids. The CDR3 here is CASSLEGTGSSTDTQYF. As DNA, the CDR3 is TGTGCCAGCAGCTTAGAAGGGACAGGGTCTTCGACAGATACGCAGTATTTT. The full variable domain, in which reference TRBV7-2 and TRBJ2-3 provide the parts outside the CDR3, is GAGVSQSPSNKVTEKGKDVELRCDPISGHTALYWYRQSLGQGLEFLIYFQGNSAPDKSGLPSDRFSAERTGGSVSTLTIQRTQQEDSAVYLCASSLEGTGSSTDTQYFGPGTRLTVL.

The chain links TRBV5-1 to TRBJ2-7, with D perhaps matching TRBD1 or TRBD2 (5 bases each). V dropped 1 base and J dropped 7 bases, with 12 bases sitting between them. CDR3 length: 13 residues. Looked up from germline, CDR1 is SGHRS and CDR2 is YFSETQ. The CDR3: CASSLTGPGEQYF. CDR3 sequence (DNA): TGCGCCAGCAGCTTGACGGGGCCTGGGGAGCAGTACTTC. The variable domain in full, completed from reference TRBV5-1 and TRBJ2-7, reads KAGVTQTPRYLIKTRGQQVTLSCSPISGHRSVSWYQQTPGQGLQFLFEYFSETQRNKGNFPGRFSGRQFSNSRSEMNVSTLELGDSALYLCASSLTGPGEQYFGPGTRLTVT.

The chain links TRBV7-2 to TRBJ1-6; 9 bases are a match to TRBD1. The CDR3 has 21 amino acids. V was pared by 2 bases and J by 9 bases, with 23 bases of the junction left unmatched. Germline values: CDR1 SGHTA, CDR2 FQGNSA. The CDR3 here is CASSLTSGTGRGQGEGSPLHF. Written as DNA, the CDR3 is TGTGCCAGCAGCTTAACTTCCGGGACAGGGCGAGGACAGGGCGAGGGTTCACCCCTCCACTTT.

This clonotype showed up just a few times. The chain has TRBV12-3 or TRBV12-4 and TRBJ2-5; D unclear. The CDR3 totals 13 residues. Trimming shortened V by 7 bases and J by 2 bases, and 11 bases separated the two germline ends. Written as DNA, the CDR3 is TGTGCCAGCAAGTTTGGACGACAAGAGACCCAGTACTTC. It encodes CASKFGRQETQYF.

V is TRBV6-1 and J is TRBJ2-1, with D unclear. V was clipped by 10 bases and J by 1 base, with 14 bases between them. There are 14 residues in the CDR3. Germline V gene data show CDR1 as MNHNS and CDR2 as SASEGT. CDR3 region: CATFAGWSYNEQFF. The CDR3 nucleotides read TGTGCCACCTTTGCCGGTTGGTCCTACAATGAGCAGTTCTTC.

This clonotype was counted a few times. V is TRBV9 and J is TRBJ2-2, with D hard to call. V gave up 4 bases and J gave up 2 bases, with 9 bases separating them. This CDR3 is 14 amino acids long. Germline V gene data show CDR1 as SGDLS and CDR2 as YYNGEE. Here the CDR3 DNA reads TGTGCCAGCAGCATCCGTTCTAACACCGGGGAGCTGTTTTTT. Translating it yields CASSIRSNTGELFF.

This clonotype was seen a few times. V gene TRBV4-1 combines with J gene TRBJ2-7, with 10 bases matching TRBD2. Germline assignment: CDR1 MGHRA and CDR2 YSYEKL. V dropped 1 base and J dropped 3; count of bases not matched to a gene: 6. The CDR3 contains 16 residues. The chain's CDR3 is CASSQGILAGVYEQYF. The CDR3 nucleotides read TGCGCCAGCAGCCAAGGGATTCTAGCGGGGGTCTACGAGCAGTACTTC.

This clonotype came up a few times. The CDR3 region is CASSQDWGGREQYF. The CDR3 DNA reads as TGTGCCAGCAGCCAAGATTGGGGGGGCCGCGAGCAGTACTTC. The chain recombines TRBV3-1 with TRBJ2-7; tentatively, D is TRBD2 (7 bases). The V end was cut by 0 bases, the J end by 6 bases, with 12 bases between. Germline values: CDR1 LGHDT, CDR2 YNNKEL (reference sequence). The CDR3 has 14 residues.